These 26 T cell receptor beta chains came from one sample sequenced in a study of OX40 agonist ivuxolimab in advanced cancers. Using immunoSEQ multiplex PCR, the repertoire was profiled, and TCRdb retains in-frame clones only, with some absent. The sample holds around 61,000 clones, approximately 82% seen once. The sequenced sample was CD4+ or CD8+ T cells sorted from blood, obtained in a trial of the OX40 agonist ivuxolimab. The origin of the receptors is an adult with an advanced solid tumor such as melanoma, head and neck, liver or kidney cancer.

CDR3 DNA: TGTGCCAGCAGCCAAGTTCCACAGGGCCAAAGCACTGAAGCTTTCTTT. It specifies CASSQVPQGQSTEAFF. The chain recombines TRBV14 with TRBJ1-1; maybe TRBD1 (6 bases). The V gene lost 1 base and the J gene lost 4 bases, with 16 bases spanning the gap. Germline assignment: CDR1 SGHDN and CDR2 FVKESK. This CDR3 spans 16 amino acids.

The chain joins TRBV5-6 to TRBJ2-7; D may be TRBD2 (6 bases). Germline V CDR1 and CDR2: SGHDT, YYEEEE. Trimming took off 5 bases at V and 5 bases at J, with 17 bases between the two ends. CDR3 length equals 14 residues. In DNA, the CDR3 is TGTGCCAGCAGTCTGGGGGGACCCGGCGACGAGCAGTACTTC. Translated: CASSLGGPGDEQYF.

V usage is TRBV5-1 and J usage is TRBJ2-7; possibly TRBD1 or TRBD2 for D (5 bases each). The V and J ends lost 4 bases and 4 bases respectively, with 15 bases between them. CDR1 is SGHRS and CDR2 is YFSETQ in the germline V gene. CDR3 length: 14 amino acids. The chain's CDR3 is CASSVQGDGYEQYF. For the CDR3, the DNA is TGCGCCAGCAGCGTGCAGGGAGATGGGTACGAGCAGTACTTC.

J is TRBJ2-5 and V is TRBV5-1; 7 bases match TRBD1. Germline trimming cut 2 bases from V and 2 bases from J; bases unmatched to any gene: 6. The CDR3 contains 15 residues. In germline, CDR1 is SGHRS, CDR2 YFSETQ. The CDR3 loop is CASSLGQAGQETQYF. CDR3 DNA sequence: TGCGCCAGCAGCTTAGGACAGGCAGGACAAGAGACCCAGTACTTC.

The chain links TRBV7-8 to TRBJ1-1; D remains unclear. Trimming shortened V by 5 bases and J by 1 base, and 11 bases separated the two germline ends. The CDR3 covers 14 residues. Germline V gene data show CDR1 as SGHVS and CDR2 as FQNEAQ. CDR3 sequence reads: CASSRWTENTEAFF. The CDR3 bases are TGTGCCAGCAGCAGATGGACGGAGAACACTGAAGCTTTCTTT.

The rearrangement links TRBV9 to TRBJ1-2; perhaps TRBD1 as D (6 bases). The CDR3 is 16 amino acids. In germline, CDR1 is SGDLS, CDR2 YYNGEE. The germline V and J ends were trimmed by 2 bases and 0 bases, with 14 bases remaining between them. This chain's CDR3 is CASSVGGHPANYGYTF. The CDR3 coding sequence is TGTGCCAGCAGCGTGGGGGGACACCCAGCTAACTATGGCTACACCTTC. Using reference TRBV9 and TRBJ1-2 for the parts outside the CDR3, the full variable domain is DSGVTQTPKHLITATGQRVTLRCSPRSGDLSVYWYQQSLDQGLQFLIQYYNGEERAKGNILERFSAQQFPDLHSELNLSSLELGDSALYFCASSVGGHPANYGYTFGSGTRLTVV.

V is TRBV11-1 and J is TRBJ2-4; TRBD1 matches 7 bases. The V gene end was trimmed by 4 bases and the J gene end by 1 base; junction bases not matched to a gene: 4. This CDR3 has 15 amino acids. CDR1 is SGHAT and CDR2 is FQDESV in the germline V gene (reference sequence). As DNA, the CDR3 is TGTGCCAGCAGCTCCCCGACAGGGGCCAAAAACATTCAGTACTTC. Translated, it gives CASSSPTGAKNIQYF.

V usage is TRBV13 and J usage is TRBJ2-1, with 15 bases that match TRBD2. The germline V gene encodes CDR1 PRHDT and CDR2 FYEKMQ (reference sequence). V shed 5 bases, J shed 5 bases, and the junction held 10 bases outside the gene matches. The CDR3 is 18 residues long. The CDR3, as DNA: TGTGCCAGCAGCCCCCGCCCTTGGACTAGCGGGAGGGACAATGAGCAGTTCTTC. It specifies CASSPRPWTSGRDNEQFF.

V and J are TRBV4-1 and TRBJ2-7, with 7 bases aligning to TRBD1. The junction had 13 bases not matched to a gene; V was cut back by 0 bases and J by 2 bases. The germline CDR1 and CDR2 sequences are MGHRA and YSYEKL. The CDR3 covers 18 residues. The CDR3 DNA reads as TGCGCCAGCAGCCAAGACTACAATCCCGGGACAGTGACCTACGAGCAGTACTTC. Translation gives CASSQDYNPGTVTYEQYF.

The genes are TRBV25-1 and TRBJ2-3; D possibly corresponds to TRBD2 (6 bases). V shed 1 base and J shed 4 bases, with 12 bases lying between them. CDR3 length equals 15 residues. Per the germline V gene, CDR1 is MGHDK and CDR2 is SYGVNS. CDR3 coding DNA: TGTGCCAGCAGTGAATCCCGTAGGGAGGCAGATACGCAGTATTTT. This translates into CASSESRREADTQYF.

This sequence joins TRBV2 and TRBJ1-2; 8 nucleotides align to TRBD1. CDR3 length equals 15 residues. Germline V gene sequence: CDR1 SNHLY, CDR2 FYNNEI. V lost 9 bases to trimming and J lost 4 bases; unmatched junction nucleotides: 13. DNA of the CDR3: TGTGCCAGTCCTACAGGCGGGACAGGTCTCTATGGCTACACCTTC. Translating it yields CASPTGGTGLYGYTF.

V is TRBV19 and J is TRBJ2-7, with a possible D match to TRBD2 (6 bases). Germline V CDR1 and CDR2: LNHDA, SQIVND (reference sequence). The CDR3 totals 15 residues. V lost 6 bases and J 1 base, leaving 16 bases between the germline ends. CDR3 in amino acids: CASSSMEGLSYEQYF. The CDR3 DNA follows: TGTGCCAGTAGCTCGATGGAGGGGCTTTCCTACGAGCAGTACTTC.

The J gene is TRBJ2-5, the V gene TRBV7-2; a weak D match, TRBD2 (6 bases). Trimming shortened V by 5 bases and J by 2 bases, and 15 bases separated the two germline ends. Per the germline V gene, CDR1 is SGHTA and CDR2 is FQGNSA. CDR3 length: 15 amino acids. As DNA, the CDR3 is TGTGCCAGCAGCCCCCTGGGGGGTATACAAGAGACCCAGTACTTC. Encoded protein: CASSPLGGIQETQYF.

The table lists this clone with a count of one. The chain joins TRBV5-6 to TRBJ2-1; unclear D gene. The CDR3 is 11 amino acids. Germline CDR1 reads SGHDT; CDR2 reads YYEEEE. Between the trimmed V and J ends, which lost 0 bases and 15 bases, there was a span of 10 bases. The CDR3 DNA reads as TGTGCCAGCAGCTTGGGCTGGGATCGGTTCTTC. It specifies CASSLGWDRFF.

This chain connects TRBV6-5 to TRBJ1-2; tentative D call: TRBD1 (6 bases). The length of the CDR3 is 14 residues. Trimming left V 4 bases short and J 7 bases short, with 16 bases between. Germline lookup yields CDR1 MNHEY and CDR2 SVGAGI. CDR3 bases: TGTGCCAGCAGTTTAGACAGGCTCCAATCTGGCTACACCTTC. It specifies CASSLDRLQSGYTF.

This clone was detected only once. This chain links TRBV5-1 with TRBJ2-7; D may match TRBD1 or TRBD2 (5 bases each). The V and J ends lost 0 bases and 0 bases respectively, with 13 bases between them. In germline, CDR1 is SGHRS, CDR2 YFSETQ. The CDR3 extends over 16 amino acids. This CDR3 is CASSLGGTVSSYEQYF. CDR3 nucleotide sequence: TGCGCCAGCAGCTTGGGGGGGACGGTGAGCTCCTACGAGCAGTACTTC.

The chain is built from TRBV5-4 and TRBJ1-4, with 9 bases identical to TRBD1. Germline V gene data show CDR1 as SGHNT and CDR2 as YYREEE (reference sequence). J was trimmed by 5 bases and V by 0 bases; bases with no gene match: 2. The CDR3 sequence is 15 residues long. The CDR3 DNA sequence: TGTGCCAGCAGCTTGGGCGGGACAGGGAATGAAAAACTGTTTTTT. Translation: CASSLGGTGNEKLFF.

The rearrangement joins TRBV29-1 to TRBJ1-5, with D perhaps TRBD1 (5 bases). V was pared by 6 bases and J by 3 bases, with 12 bases between. This CDR3 comprises 13 residues. Germline lookup yields CDR1 SQVTM and CDR2 ANQGSEA. CDR3 sequence: CSVRDGLNQPQHF. CDR3 nucleotides: TGCAGCGTGAGGGACGGACTCAATCAGCCCCAGCATTTT.

This clone was seen a few times. V usage is TRBV2 and J usage is TRBJ2-7; the D is unclear. Germline V gene lookup returns CDR1 SNHLY and CDR2 FYNNEI. With 6 bases removed from V and 3 bases from J, the gap between germline ends came to 6 bases. CDR3 length equals 11 residues. The CDR3 loop is CASRAVYEQYF. The DNA for the CDR3 is TGTGCCAGCAGGGCTGTCTACGAGCAGTACTTC.

This rearrangement joins TRBV2 to TRBJ1-5; tentatively, D is TRBD1 (5 bases). The CDR3 has 14 amino acids. V was clipped by 6 bases and J by 2 bases, with 11 bases between them. The germline CDR1 and CDR2 sequences are SNHLY and FYNNEI. CDR3 sequence reads: CASSDGARNQPQHF. The CDR3 DNA reads as TGTGCCAGCAGCGACGGGGCTCGCAATCAGCCCCAGCATTTT.

The gene calls are TRBV7-9 and TRBJ2-1; 14 bases are a match to TRBD2. V was clipped by 6 bases and J by 4 bases; unmatched bases: 8. The V gene's germline CDR1 is SEHNR and CDR2 FQNEAQ (reference sequence). The CDR3 length is 17 residues. This CDR3 is CASSPGLAGGNYNEQFF. DNA of the CDR3: TGTGCCAGCAGTCCCGGACTAGCGGGGGGTAATTACAATGAGCAGTTCTTC.

This rearrangement joins TRBV6-5 to TRBJ2-7; unclear D gene. Germline CDR1 reads MNHEY; CDR2 reads SVGAGI. With 0 bases removed from V and 5 bases from J, the gap between germline ends came to 2 bases. This CDR3 is 11 amino acids long. The CDR3 sequence: CASSYSHEQYF. The DNA for the CDR3 is TGTGCCAGCAGTTACTCTCACGAGCAGTACTTC.

The chain employs TRBV23-1 and TRBJ2-6; D not certain. Being an ORF, TRBV23-1 has a function that is uncertain. Trimming removed 0 bases from V and 1 base from J, with 13 bases in between. This CDR3 is built from 18 residues. Here the CDR3 reads CASSQSLVDPSGANVLTF. For the CDR3, the DNA is TGCGCCAGCAGTCAATCTTTGGTGGATCCTTCTGGGGCCAACGTCCTGACTTTC.

This clone was found a few times. The V and J genes are TRBV27 and TRBJ2-5; D is possibly TRBD2 (7 bases). This CDR3 has 19 amino acids. Between the trimmed V and J ends, which lost 7 bases and 2 bases, there was a span of 29 bases. The germline CDR1 and CDR2 sequences are MNHEY and SMNVEV (reference sequence). CDR3 residues: CASTPKGNDRTRGQETQYF. The CDR3 DNA sequence: TGTGCCAGCACTCCCAAAGGGAATGATAGGACTAGGGGGCAAGAGACCCAGTACTTC.

The count of this clone is one. The CDR3 region has the DNA TGTGCCTGGAGTACAAAGGGAGCGGGAAACAATGAGCAGTTCTTC. Translation: CAWSTKGAGNNEQFF. J is TRBJ2-1 and V is TRBV30; TRBD2 matches at 7 bases. V trimming: 2 bases; J trimming: 5 bases; junction bases outside the gene matches: 9. The CDR3 totals 15 residues. Germline CDR1 is GTSNPN and CDR2 is SVGIG (reference sequence).

The table lists this clone with a count of one. This sequence joins TRBV19 and TRBJ2-7; D not certain. Germline V gene sequence: CDR1 LNHDA, CDR2 SQIVND (reference sequence). The CDR3 is 13 residues long. V gave up 3 bases and J gave up 2 bases, with 8 bases separating them. Here the CDR3 reads CASSMKGTYEQYF. The CDR3 nucleotides are TGTGCCAGTAGTATGAAGGGTACCTACGAGCAGTACTTC.